Following are 18 T cell receptor beta chains from one sample sequenced in a study of T cells after yellow fever vaccination (dated by TCRdb to between 2018 and 2021). What the treatment or condition label conveys for this sample: live attenuated yellow fever vaccine strain. Library construction relied on 5' RACE. The run used an Illumina HiSeq 2500. TCRdb reanalyzed the raw reads on its own, using fastp at Q25 for trimming and MiXCR for clone calling, and kept in-frame beta chains. Each CDR3 protein gets just one entry, which takes the most common genes and DNA from the rows behind it. In this sample the table shows roughly 340,000 distinct CDR3 sequences, over 8% of which occur a single time. The ten largest clones represent over 15% of the sample. Sequencing used PBMCs, obtained on the day of the first yellow fever vaccination. These receptor sequences come from a man between 18 and 35 years old who received the YFV17D yellow fever vaccine.

At least ten counts were recorded for this clonotype. The J gene is TRBJ2-4, the V gene TRBV28, with D possibly TRBD1 on 6 matching bases. V was clipped by 6 bases and J by 0 bases, with 9 bases between them. Germline assignment: CDR1 MDHEN and CDR2 SYDVKM. The CDR3 sequence is 14 residues long. This CDR3 is CASSSRGAKNIQYF. In nucleotides, the CDR3 is TGTGCCAGCAGCTCCAGGGGAGCCAAAAACATTCAGTACTTC.

This clonotype has at least ten counts. The chain joins TRBV7-8 to TRBJ2-7; D is possibly TRBD1 (5 bases). The CDR3 has 16 residues. V was shortened by 6 bases and J by 3 bases, with 21 bases between the two germline ends. Germline V CDR1 and CDR2: SGHVS, FQNEAQ. This CDR3 reads CASSVGSGQGSYEQYF. The CDR3 DNA reads as TGTGCCAGCAGTGTGGGTTCCGGTCAGGGAAGCTACGAGCAGTACTTC.

The chain has TRBV7-3 and TRBJ2-2, with 11 bases identical to TRBD2. The CDR3 length is 17 residues. The germline V gene encodes CDR1 SGHTA and CDR2 FQGTGA. With V trimmed by 4 bases and J by 6 bases, 10 bases remained unmatched. CDR3 sequence: CASSSPTSGAVAGELFF. The CDR3 DNA sequence: TGTGCCAGCAGCTCCCCGACTAGCGGGGCCGTGGCCGGGGAGCTGTTTTTT.

This clonotype was recorded a few times. The genes are TRBV6-5 and TRBJ2-5; 13 bases align to TRBD2. The CDR3 sequence is 18 residues long. Germline values: CDR1 MNHEY, CDR2 SVGAGI. V trimming: 4 bases; J trimming: 2 bases; junction bases outside the gene matches: 10. The DNA for the CDR3 is TGTGCCAGCAGTTCTACGTGGGGACTAGCGGGGTCTCAAGAGACCCAGTACTTC. This translates into CASSSTWGLAGSQETQYF.

This clonotype has ten or more counts. The chain employs TRBV3-1 and TRBJ2-3; no definite D call. CDR1 and CDR2 (germline): LGHDT, YNNKEL (reference sequence). Trimming took off 1 base at V and 2 bases at J, with 4 bases between the two ends. The CDR3 loop spans 13 amino acids. In DNA form, the CDR3 reads TGTGCCAGCAGCCAAGGTACCACAGATACGCAGTATTTT. This codes for CASSQGTTDTQYF.

V is TRBV5-1 and J is TRBJ2-3, with D unclear. Looked up from germline, CDR1 is SGHRS and CDR2 is YFSETQ. Trimming shortened V by 2 bases and J by 1 base, and 11 bases separated the two germline ends. This CDR3 spans 15 amino acids. This CDR3 reads CASSLGVFGTDTQYF. The CDR3 coding sequence is TGCGCCAGCAGCTTAGGCGTCTTCGGCACAGATACGCAGTATTTT.

The chain employs TRBV27 and TRBJ2-3; 7 bases align to TRBD2. The CDR3 runs 17 residues. The germline gives CDR1 MNHEY, CDR2 SMNVEV (reference sequence). The V gene end was trimmed by 7 bases and the J gene end by 0 bases; junction bases not matched to a gene: 13. CDR3 in DNA: TGTGCCAGCATGAACGGGGGGATCGGGCCTAGCACAGATACGCAGTATTTT. This translates into CASMNGGIGPSTDTQYF.

V is TRBV18 and J is TRBJ1-1; D possibly corresponds to TRBD1 (5 bases). The V gene's germline CDR1 is KGHSH and CDR2 LQKENI. This CDR3 has 15 residues. V dropped 3 bases and J dropped 3 bases, with 14 bases sitting between them. The CDR3, as DNA: TGTGCCAGCTCACCTGGGGGAGTGGGGGACACTGAAGCTTTCTTT. It yields the protein CASSPGGVGDTEAFF. The entire variable domain, with the rest obtained from reference TRBV18 and TRBJ1-1, is as follows: NAGVMQNPRHLVRRRGQEARLRCSPMKGHSHVYWYRQLPEEGLKFMVYLQKENIIDESGMPKERFSAEFPKEGPSILRIQQVVRGDSAAYFCASSPGGVGDTEAFFGQGTRLTVV.

This clonotype was found many times. This chain connects TRBV4-2 to TRBJ2-7; D is ambiguous. The ends were cut back, 0 bases at V and 2 bases at J, with 8 bases in the middle. The CDR3 extends over 14 amino acids. Germline V gene data show CDR1 as LGHNA and CDR2 as YNFKEQ. This CDR3 is CASSQDVGPYEQYV. CDR3 nucleotide sequence: TGTGCCAGCAGCCAAGATGTTGGCCCCTACGAGCAGTACGTC.

This clonotype was recorded only once. The chain links TRBV4-1 to TRBJ2-2, with D possibly TRBD1 on 6 matching bases. The V gene's germline CDR1 is MGHRA and CDR2 YSYEKL. The V end lost 1 base, the J end lost 9 bases, and 12 bases lay between the germline ends. The CDR3 extends over 14 amino acids. CDR3: CASSQAWQGRELFF. The CDR3 coding sequence is TGCGCCAGCAGCCAAGCCTGGCAGGGGCGGGAGCTGTTTTTT.

The J gene is TRBJ1-1, the V gene TRBV6-5; the D gene is possibly TRBD1 (6 bases). The CDR3 contains 17 residues. The V end lost 2 bases, the J end lost 5 bases, and 21 bases lay between the germline ends. Germline CDR1 reads MNHEY; CDR2 reads SVGAGI. The CDR3 DNA reads as TGTGCCAGCAGTTACGGCCCCGCTGGGGGCCTAGGAACTGAAGCTTTCTTT. This codes for CASSYGPAGGLGTEAFF.

This clonotype was detected ten times or more. The chain couples TRBV5-1 to TRBJ1-1, with 8 bases lining up with TRBD1. Germline lookup yields CDR1 SGHRS and CDR2 YFSETQ. The V gene end was trimmed by 4 bases and the J gene end by 6 bases; junction bases not matched to a gene: 5. The CDR3 loop spans 13 amino acids. The CDR3 loop reads CASSLTGGAEAFF. The DNA of the CDR3 is TGCGCCAGCAGCCTCACAGGGGGAGCTGAAGCTTTCTTT.

This clonotype has at least ten counts. The chain recombines TRBV7-7 with TRBJ2-5; weak D call: TRBD2 (6 bases). This CDR3 contains 13 residues. Germline CDR1 and CDR2: SSHAT and FNYEAQ (reference sequence). V shed 5 bases and J shed 1 base, with 8 bases lying between them. This CDR3 is CASSVSGQETQYF. In DNA form, the CDR3 reads TGTGCCAGCAGCGTTAGCGGCCAAGAGACCCAGTACTTC.

This clonotype was counted a few times. This chain connects TRBV28 to TRBJ1-2; D gene ambiguous. In germline, CDR1 is MDHEN, CDR2 SYDVKM. Trimming cost V 8 bases and J 7 bases, with 14 bases left between them. The CDR3 length is 12 residues. The CDR3 DNA is TGTGCCAGCGAGTCGCCGGGCGCTGGCTACACCTTC. Its translation: CASESPGAGYTF.

This clonotype was recorded many times. The chain has TRBV7-2 and TRBJ1-1; 8 nucleotides align to TRBD1. Germline V gene sequence: CDR1 SGHTA, CDR2 FQGNSA. After removal of 5 bases from V and 10 bases from J, the junction contained 9 bases not matched to a gene. This CDR3 has 13 amino acids. CDR3 bases: TGTGCCAGCAGCCAAGACAGGGGTGGTGGAGCTTTCTTT. Residues: CASSQDRGGGAFF. Complete variable domain (other parts from reference TRBV7-2 and TRBJ1-1): GAGVSQSPSNKVTEKGKDVELRCDPISGHTALYWYRQSLGQGLEFLIYFQGNSAPDKSGLPSDRFSAERTGGSVSTLTIQRTQQEDSAVYLCASSQDRGGGAFFGQGTRLTVV.

The chain's CDR3 is CSVVLDRDYGYTF. In DNA, the CDR3 is TGCAGCGTTGTTTTGGACAGGGACTATGGCTACACCTTC. The chain links TRBV29-1 to TRBJ1-2, with TRBD1 matching over 8 bases. CDR3 length: 13 residues. J lost 3 bases, V lost 4 bases, and 4 bases had no gene match. Germline lookup yields CDR1 SQVTM and CDR2 ANQGSEA.

V usage is TRBV5-5 and J usage is TRBJ1-2, with D unclear. V was cut by 4 bases and J by 2 bases, with 6 bases left in between. There are 12 residues in the CDR3. CDR1 and CDR2 (germline): SGHKS, YYEKEE (reference sequence). The CDR3 nucleotides read TGTGCCAGCAGCACCACGAACTATGGCTACACCTTC. Protein product: CASSTTNYGYTF.

This sequence joins TRBV20-1 and TRBJ2-2; TRBD1 might be the D (5 bases). CDR1 and CDR2 (germline): DFQATT, SNEGSKA (reference sequence). With 3 bases removed from V and 3 bases from J, the gap between germline ends came to 26 bases. The CDR3 contains 19 residues. The CDR3 protein is CSASSFSAGPNRDTGELFF. The CDR3 nucleotides are TGCAGTGCTAGTTCTTTCTCGGCAGGGCCGAACCGTGACACCGGGGAGCTGTTTTTT.